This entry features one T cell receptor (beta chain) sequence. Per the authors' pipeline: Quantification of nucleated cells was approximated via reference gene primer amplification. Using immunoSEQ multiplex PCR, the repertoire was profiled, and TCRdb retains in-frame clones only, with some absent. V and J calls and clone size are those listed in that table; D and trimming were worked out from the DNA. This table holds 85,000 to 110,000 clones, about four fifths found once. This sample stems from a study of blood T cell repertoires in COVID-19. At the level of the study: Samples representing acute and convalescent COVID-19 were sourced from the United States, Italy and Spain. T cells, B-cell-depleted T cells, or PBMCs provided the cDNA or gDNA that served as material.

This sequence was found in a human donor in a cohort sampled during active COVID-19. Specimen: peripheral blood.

The CDR3 region is CASSQDRRGAFF. CDR3 nucleotides: TGTGCCAGCAGCCAAGATCGGAGAGGGGCTTTCTTT. The chain uses TRBV3-1 (or the pseudogene TRBV3-2) and TRBJ1-1; D is ambiguous. The germline CDR1 and CDR2 sequences are LGHDT and YNNKEL (reference sequence). CDR3 length equals 12 residues. Trimming left V 0 bases short and J 11 bases short, with 10 bases between.